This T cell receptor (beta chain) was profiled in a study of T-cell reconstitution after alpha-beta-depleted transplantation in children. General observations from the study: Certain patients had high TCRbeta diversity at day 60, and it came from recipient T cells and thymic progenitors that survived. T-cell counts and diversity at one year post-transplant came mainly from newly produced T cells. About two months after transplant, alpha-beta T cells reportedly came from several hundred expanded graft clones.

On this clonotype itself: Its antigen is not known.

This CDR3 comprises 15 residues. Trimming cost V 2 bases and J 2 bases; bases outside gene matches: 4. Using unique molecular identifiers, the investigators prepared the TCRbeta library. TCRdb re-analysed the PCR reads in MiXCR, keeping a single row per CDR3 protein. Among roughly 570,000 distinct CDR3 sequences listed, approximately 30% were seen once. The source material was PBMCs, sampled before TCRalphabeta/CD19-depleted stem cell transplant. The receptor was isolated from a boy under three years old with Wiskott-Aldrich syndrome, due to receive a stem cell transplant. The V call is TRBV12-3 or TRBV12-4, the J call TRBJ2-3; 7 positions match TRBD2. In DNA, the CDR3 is TGTGCCAGCAGTTTACTAGCGGTGAACACAGATACGCAGTATTTT. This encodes CASSLLAVNTDTQYF.